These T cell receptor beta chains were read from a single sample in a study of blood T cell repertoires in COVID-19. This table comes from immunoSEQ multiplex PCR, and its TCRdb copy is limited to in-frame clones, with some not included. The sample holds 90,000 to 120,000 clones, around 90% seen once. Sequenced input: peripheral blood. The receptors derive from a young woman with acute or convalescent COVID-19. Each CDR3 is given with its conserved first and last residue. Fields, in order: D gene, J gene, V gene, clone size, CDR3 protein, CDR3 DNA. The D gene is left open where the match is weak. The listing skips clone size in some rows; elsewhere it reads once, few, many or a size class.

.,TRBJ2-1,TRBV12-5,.,CASEGDEQFF,TGTGCTAGTGAGGGGGATGAGCAGTTCTTC
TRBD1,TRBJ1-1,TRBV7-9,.,CASTRRAGGTEAFF,TGTGCCAGCACCCGACGGGCAGGGGGGACTGAAGCTTTCTTT
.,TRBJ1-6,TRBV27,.,CASTPGTFNSPLHF,TGTGCCAGCACTCCGGGGACATTTAATTCACCCCTCCACTTT
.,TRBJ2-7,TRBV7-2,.,CASSFSRDNYEQYF,TGTGCCAGCAGCTTTTCCCGGGACAACTACGAGCAGTACTTC
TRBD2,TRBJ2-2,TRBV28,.,CASSLYSGGPGELFF,TGTGCCAGCAGTTTATATAGCGGGGGCCCCGGGGAGCTGTTTTTT
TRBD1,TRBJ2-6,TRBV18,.,CASSPDRLGAGANVLTF,TGTGCCAGCTCACCGGACAGGCTAGGAGCTGGGGCCAACGTCCTGACTTTC
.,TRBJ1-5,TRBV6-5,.,CASSYSNADQPQHF,TGTGCCAGCAGTTACTCGAATGCAGATCAGCCCCAGCATTTT
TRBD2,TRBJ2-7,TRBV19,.,CASSTSPGTRSGSYEQYF,TGTGCCAGTAGTACGAGTCCCGGGACTAGGTCGGGCTCCTACGAGCAGTACTTC
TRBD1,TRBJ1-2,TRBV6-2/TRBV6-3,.,CASSRQGTYNYGYTF,TGTGCCAGCAGTAGACAGGGGACGTATAACTATGGCTACACCTTC
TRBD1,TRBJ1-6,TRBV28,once,CASSAETTGGGSPLHF,TGTGCCAGCAGCGCCGAAACCACAGGGGGCGGTTCACCCCTCCACTTT
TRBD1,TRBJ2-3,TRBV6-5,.,CASSTRQGVYTQYF,TGTGCCAGCAGCACACGACAGGGGGTTTATACGCAGTATTTT
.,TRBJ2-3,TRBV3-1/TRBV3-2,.,CASSQGLTNLNTQYF,TGTGCCAGCAGCCAAGGACTGACTAACCTAAATACGCAGTATTTT
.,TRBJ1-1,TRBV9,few,CASSVVGVGATEAFF,TGTGCCAGCAGCGTAGTAGGGGTTGGTGCCACTGAAGCTTTCTTT
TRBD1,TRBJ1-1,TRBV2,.,CASDRGLTEAFF,TGTGCCAGCGACAGGGGGCTTACTGAAGCTTTCTTT
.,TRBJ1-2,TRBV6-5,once,CASSIQGYNYGYTF,TGTGCCAGCAGTATACAGGGTTACAACTATGGCTACACCTTC
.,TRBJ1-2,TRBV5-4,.,CASSLQGHYGYTF,TGTGCCAGCAGCTTACAGGGACACTATGGCTACACCTTC
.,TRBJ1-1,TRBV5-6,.,CASSLTPGGSMNTEAFF,TGTGCCAGCAGCCTAACCCCCGGGGGGTCCATGAACACTGAAGCTTTCTTT
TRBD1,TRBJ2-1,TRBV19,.,CASSINDRVANEQFF,TGTGCCAGTAGTATTAACGACAGGGTCGCAAATGAGCAGTTCTTC
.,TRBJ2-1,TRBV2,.,CASSYVPNEQFF,TGTGCCAGCTCCTACGTACCCAATGAGCAGTTCTTC
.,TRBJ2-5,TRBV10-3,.,CATPFGGAQETQYF,TGTGCCACTCCCTTTGGGGGGGCCCAAGAGACCCAGTACTTC
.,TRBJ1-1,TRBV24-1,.,CATSPGSSAAFF,TGTGCCACCAGTCCGGGGTCCTCGGCGGCTTTCTTT
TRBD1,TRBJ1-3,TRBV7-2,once,CASSSNAGGAGNTIYF,TGTGCCAGCAGCTCCAATGCAGGGGGCGCTGGAAACACCATATATTTT
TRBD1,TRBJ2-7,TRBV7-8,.,CASSHRGYEQYF,TGTGCCAGCAGCCACAGGGGCTACGAGCAGTACTTC
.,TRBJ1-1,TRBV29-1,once,CSVGSGNTEAFF,TGCAGCGTTGGATCGGGGAACACTGAAGCTTTCTTT